A selection of T cell receptor beta chains follows, all from one sample in a study of blood T cell repertoires in COVID-19. Generated by immunoSEQ multiplex PCR, the TCRdb table keeps only in-frame clones and is missing some. The data show roughly 240,000 clones, 70% to 85% seen once. The sample consisted of peripheral blood. Receptor source: a woman aged 80 or over with acute or convalescent COVID-19. CDR3s include the opening cysteine and the closing phenylalanine or tryptophan. D genes are given only for firm matches. Clone size is shown for a subset of rows, as once, few, many or a class of expanded clone.

d_gene	abundance	v_gene	j_gene	CDR3aa	CDR3nt
.	.	TRBV29-1	TRBJ1-2	CSDKRTVPYGYTF	TGCAGCGACAAAAGGACAGTACCCTATGGCTACACCTTC
TRBD1	.	TRBV5-1	TRBJ1-2	CASSPGDRPYTF	TGCGCCAGCAGCCCGGGGGACAGACCCTACACCTTC
.	once	TRBV19	TRBJ1-1	CASSIDGRARNTEAFF	TGTGCCAGTAGTATAGATGGCAGGGCGAGGAACACTGAAGCTTTCTTT
.	.	TRBV7-2	TRBJ1-4	CASSLAIFRDEEKLFF	TGTGCCAGCAGCTTAGCAATCTTCAGGGATGAAGAAAAACTGTTTTTT
.	.	TRBV18	TRBJ2-1	CASSPIAVEQFF	TGTGCCAGCTCACCAATAGCCGTTGAGCAGTTCTTC
.	.	TRBV21-1	TRBJ2-3	CASSKSISPDTQYF	TGTGCCAGCAGCAAATCGATAAGCCCAGATACGCAGTATTTT
.	.	TRBV9	TRBJ2-1	CASSVVGPPGNEQFF	TGTGCCAGCAGCGTAGTAGGTCCACCGGGGAATGAGCAGTTCTTC
.	once	TRBV10-3	TRBJ2-7	CAISLDRYEQYF	TGTGCCATCAGTCTAGACCGGTACGAGCAGTACTTC
.	once	TRBV27	TRBJ1-1	CASRRSRGNTEAFF	TGTGCCAGCAGAAGAAGCAGGGGGAACACTGAAGCTTTCTTT
.	.	TRBV5-1	TRBJ1-4	CASSLADRNEKLFF	TGCGCCAGCAGCTTGGCCGACAGGAATGAAAAACTGTTTTTT
.	once	TRBV7-8	TRBJ2-5	CASSLVSREETQYF	TGTGCCAGCAGCTTAGTTAGCAGGGAAGAGACCCAGTACTTC
.	.	TRBV5-1	TRBJ1-1	CASSFDRLNTEAFF	TGCGCCAGCAGCTTTGACAGGCTGAACACTGAAGCTTTCTTT
TRBD1	once	TRBV25-1	TRBJ1-6	CASSEYRGKYSPLHF	TGTGCCAGCAGTGAGTACAGGGGGAAATATTCACCCCTCCACTTT
TRBD2	once	TRBV9	TRBJ2-5	CASSSGLAGGVPQETQYF	TGTGCCAGCAGTTCAGGACTAGCGGGGGGCGTCCCGCAAGAGACCCAGTACTTC
.	.	TRBV4-3	TRBJ2-2	CASSQDYRANTGELFF	TGCGCCAGCAGCCAAGATTACAGGGCTAACACCGGGGAGCTGTTTTTT
TRBD1	.	TRBV28	TRBJ1-6	CASSRSGTANSPLHF	TGTGCCAGCAGTCGTTCCGGGACAGCAAATTCACCCCTCCACTTT
.	.	TRBV14	TRBJ1-2	CASSQTGFYGYTF	TGTGCCAGCAGCCAAACAGGATTCTATGGCTACACCTTC
TRBD1	once	TRBV6-2/TRBV6-3	TRBJ2-5	CASSRDRGQETQYF	TGTGCCAGCAGTCGGGACAGGGGACAAGAGACCCAGTACTTC
TRBD2	.	TRBV28	TRBJ2-4	CASSLRGRGLAGSVLAKNIQYF	TGTGCCAGCAGTTTAAGGGGGAGGGGACTAGCGGGATCAGTCTTAGCCAAAAACATTCAGTACTTC
TRBD1	.	TRBV11-2	TRBJ2-7	CASSQGQGDYEQYF	TGTGCCAGCAGCCAAGGACAGGGGGACTACGAGCAGTACTTC
TRBD1	.	TRBV7-3	TRBJ2-5	CASSRQGVGQETQYF	TGTGCCAGCAGCAGACAGGGAGTGGGCCAAGAGACCCAGTACTTC
.	.	TRBV28	TRBJ2-1	CASTSPGSYNEQFF	TGTGCCAGCACGTCCCCGGGCTCCTACAATGAGCAGTTCTTC